This T cell receptor beta chain originates from a study of shared clonotypes between healthy human individuals. A roughly 200 ng quantity of DNA, approximately 29,000 T cell genomes, went into the sorted-subset replicate PCRs. Generated by immunoSEQ multiplex PCR, the TCRdb table keeps only in-frame clones and is missing some. The table lists about 2.2 million clones, 93% of them singletons. Only CD45RO-negative cells positively selected for CCR7 counted as naive CD8 cells, so terminally differentiated effector memory CD45RA+ cells were excluded. Germline V gene data show CDR1 as SQVTM and CDR2 as ANQGSEA. The CDR3 totals 12 residues. V lost 7 bases and J lost 6, with 12 bases in between.

The sequence was collected from a man younger than 30 in good health. Some clones in this sample may be carry-over from other donors' samples. Sequenced material: naive CD8+ T cells from PBMCs. The rearrangement uses TRBV29-1 and TRBJ2-2; D perhaps matches TRBD1 (6 bases). CDR3 region: CSAPTGSGELFF. As DNA, the CDR3 is TGCAGCGCACCCACAGGGTCCGGGGAGCTGTTTTTT.